This T cell receptor (beta chain) was sequenced in a study of blood T cell repertoires in COVID-19. Across the study: From the United States, Italy and Spain came samples of acute and convalescent COVID-19. PBMCs, B-cell-depleted T cells, or T cells were the source of the cDNA or gDNA that made up the material.

Germline V CDR1 and CDR2: SNHLY, FYNNEI. V lost 3 bases to trimming and J lost 7 bases, with 4 bases between them. This CDR3 has 11 residues. Per the study methods: Amplification with reference gene primers provided the estimates of nucleated cell counts. Profiled with immunoSEQ multiplex PCR; TCRdb holds only in-frame clones, not every one. V, J and clone size were drawn from that table, and D and trimming were deduced from the DNA. The data contain about 36,000 clones, around nine tenths of them singletons. Sequencing was carried out using peripheral blood. This sequence joins TRBV2 and TRBJ2-1; D call uncertain. This sequence was found in a human donor in a cohort sampled during active COVID-19. CDR3 coding DNA: TGTGCCAGCAGTGACAGAAATGAGCAGTTCTTC. Translation: CASSDRNEQFF.